One sample yielded the 21 T cell receptor beta chains listed below, sequenced in a study of CD8 T cells in Susac syndrome. With random hexamers, reverse transcription was performed on 0.5 to 1 ug of RNA. TCRdb reanalysed the immunoSEQ multiplex PCR reads using MiXCR and keeps one entry per CDR3 protein. The data show more than 150,000 distinct CDR3 sequences, with roughly 96% seen just once and about 0.15% held by the top ten. The specimen sequenced was CD8+ T cells from PBMCs. Receptors were obtained from a human donor with multiple sclerosis.

The chain employs TRBV2 and TRBJ2-4; TRBD1 matches 8 bases. V was clipped by 5 bases and J by 8 bases; unmatched bases: 8. CDR1 is SNHLY and CDR2 is FYNNEI in the germline V gene. This CDR3 comprises 14 residues. The CDR3 DNA follows: TGTGCCAGCAGTCCGACAGGGGTGGAGGACATTCAGTACTTC. It encodes CASSPTGVEDIQYF.

The V call is TRBV30, the J call TRBJ1-4; D might be TRBD1 (6 bases). V lost 1 base, J lost 8 bases, and 11 bases lay in between. Germline lookup yields CDR1 GTSNPN and CDR2 SVGIG (reference sequence). The CDR3 extends over 13 amino acids. CDR3 sequence reads: CAWSARGDEKLFF. CDR3 in DNA: TGTGCCTGGAGTGCTAGGGGGGACGAAAAACTGTTTTTT. The whole variable domain, filled in from reference TRBV30 and TRBJ1-4, reads SQTIHQWPATLVQPVGSPLSLECTVEGTSNPNLYWYRQAAGRGLQLLFYSVGIGQISSEVPQNLSASRPQDRQFILSSKKLLLSDSGFYLCAWSARGDEKLFFGSGTQLSVL.

This clonotype was seen just once. The gene calls are TRBV12-3 or TRBV12-4 and TRBJ2-3; 15 bases agree with TRBD2. The CDR3 contains 16 residues. V shed 4 bases, J shed 5 bases, and the junction held 4 bases outside the gene matches. The DNA for the CDR3 is TGTGCCAGCAGTTCCCGGACTAGCGGGGGGGAAGATACGCAGTATTTT. Translation: CASSSRTSGGEDTQYF.

The chain couples TRBV27 to TRBJ1-1; D is ambiguous. V was pared by 2 bases and J by 3 bases, with 7 bases between. Germline V gene data show CDR1 as MNHEY and CDR2 as SMNVEV (reference sequence). There are 13 residues in the CDR3. The CDR3 DNA follows: TGTGCCAGCAGTTTAGGGAGACACACTGAAGCTTTCTTT. Its translation: CASSLGRHTEAFF.

The rearrangement uses TRBV9 and TRBJ1-5; no clear D gene. V was clipped by 4 bases and J by 0 bases, with 2 bases between them. Germline assignment: CDR1 SGDLS and CDR2 YYNGEE. The CDR3 length is 12 residues. The CDR3 DNA follows: TGTGCCAGCAGCAATAGCAATCAGCCCCAGCATTTT. This gives the protein CASSNSNQPQHF.

Here the CDR3 reads CASSQVGHLQETQYF. The CDR3 region has the DNA TGCGCCAGCAGCCAAGTGGGGCACCTCCAAGAGACCCAGTACTTC. The V and J genes are TRBV4-1 and TRBJ2-5, with D possibly being TRBD1 (5 bases). The CDR3 extends over 15 amino acids. V lost 1 base, J lost 1 base, and 10 bases lay in between. CDR1 MGHRA and CDR2 YSYEKL come from the germline V gene.

The chain couples TRBV29-1 to TRBJ2-5, with 8 bases aligning to TRBD2. Germline-derived CDR1 and CDR2 are SQVTM and ANQGSEA. The CDR3 has 14 amino acids. V shed 6 bases and J 1 base; nucleotides not matched to a gene: 7. The CDR3 nucleotides are TGCAGCGTCTTAGCGGGGACCATCCAAGAGACCCAGTACTTC. Amino acids: CSVLAGTIQETQYF.

The chain recombines TRBV7-9 with TRBJ2-5, with TRBD1 as a possible D gene (6 bases). The CDR3 runs 13 residues. The V end lost 8 bases, the J end lost 2 bases, and 12 bases lay between the germline ends. CDR1 is SEHNR, CDR2 FQNEAQ, per germline (reference sequence). In DNA, the CDR3 is TGTGCCAGCCGCGGACAGCTTCAAGAGACCCAGTACTTC. Translating gives CASRGQLQETQYF.

The chain is built from TRBV7-9 and TRBJ2-7, with a weak D call TRBD2 (6 bases). V lost 5 bases and J 6 bases, leaving 14 bases between the germline ends. This CDR3 contains 13 residues. Germline V CDR1 and CDR2: SEHNR, FQNEAQ (reference sequence). The CDR3 region is CASSPSGRSEQYV. CDR3 DNA: TGTGCCAGCAGCCCTTCCGGGAGATCCGAGCAGTACGTC.

The chain joins TRBV30 to TRBJ2-1; tentative D call: TRBD1 (6 bases). In germline, CDR1 is GTSNPN, CDR2 SVGIG (reference sequence). There are 13 residues in the CDR3. V was cut by 2 bases and J by 8 bases, with 13 bases left in between. CDR3 region: CAWSPQGYDEQFF. The CDR3 DNA follows: TGTGCCTGGAGTCCACAGGGATACGATGAGCAGTTCTTC.

The chain joins TRBV3-1 to TRBJ2-1, with a possible D match to TRBD2 (5 bases). V gave up 6 bases and J gave up 4 bases, with 10 bases separating them. The CDR3 is 13 residues long. Germline lookup yields CDR1 LGHDT and CDR2 YNNKEL (reference sequence). The CDR3 DNA reads TGTGCCAGCAGTCCCGGGGAATACAATGAGCAGTTCTTC. Amino acid sequence: CASSPGEYNEQFF.

This clonotype came up once. The J gene is TRBJ1-6, the V gene TRBV13; D remains ambiguous. The germline gives CDR1 PRHDT, CDR2 FYEKMQ (reference sequence). Trimming took 0 bases from V and 4 from J, leaving 13 bases between them. CDR3 length: 17 amino acids. CDR3 nucleotides: TGTGCCAGCAGCTTAGGCCCGGGGAACAGTTATAATTCACCCCTCCACTTT. As protein: CASSLGPGNSYNSPLHF.

This sequence joins TRBV13 and TRBJ2-1, with TRBD1 as a possible D gene (5 bases). The CDR3 has 14 residues. V lost 2 bases and J lost 5, with 10 bases in between. CDR1 and CDR2 (germline): PRHDT, FYEKMQ (reference sequence). The CDR3 sequence: CASSLRTSHNEQFF. The DNA for the CDR3 is TGTGCCAGCAGCTTAAGGACATCACACAATGAGCAGTTCTTC.

J is TRBJ1-5 and V is TRBV9; D is unresolved. CDR1 is SGDLS, CDR2 YYNGEE, per germline. Between the trimmed V and J ends, which lost 4 bases and 7 bases, there was a span of 12 bases. This CDR3 contains 13 residues. Here the CDR3 reads CASSPFEGQPQHF. Written as DNA, the CDR3 is TGTGCCAGCAGCCCCTTCGAAGGGCAGCCCCAGCATTTT.

The chain recombines TRBV3-1 with TRBJ1-2; 7 bases are a match to TRBD1. V gave up 1 base and J gave up 6 bases; unmatched junction bases: 11. CDR3 length: 16 residues. CDR1 and CDR2 from the germline V gene are LGHDT and YNNKEL (reference sequence). CDR3 nucleotides: TGTGCCAGCAGCCAAGTGGTAGGGGGCGGATCTAATGGCTACACCTTC. Translated: CASSQVVGGGSNGYTF.

The chain has TRBV28 and TRBJ1-2, with 8 nucleotides matching TRBD1. The trim removed 6 bases at V and 5 bases at J, leaving 14 bases unmatched. Per the germline V gene, CDR1 is MDHEN and CDR2 is SYDVKM. This CDR3 has 16 amino acids. Written as DNA, the CDR3 is TGTGCCAGCAGGCATATTACGGACAGGGATGTGTATGGCTACACCTTC. Translating it yields CASRHITDRDVYGYTF.

This sequence joins TRBV7-8 and TRBJ2-3; 8 bases map to TRBD2. The V gene end was trimmed by 5 bases and the J gene end by 6 bases; junction bases not matched to a gene: 10. Looked up from germline, CDR1 is SGHVS and CDR2 is FQNEAQ. The CDR3 has 15 residues. The CDR3 sequence is CASSPQAGAGDTQYF. The CDR3 DNA sequence: TGTGCCAGCAGCCCCCAAGCGGGGGCCGGGGATACGCAGTATTTT.

The chain uses TRBV27 and TRBJ1-2; D is unclear. Germline V CDR1 and CDR2: MNHEY, SMNVEV (reference sequence). CDR3 length: 13 amino acids. The V end was cut by 3 bases, the J end by 2 bases, with 7 bases between. As DNA, the CDR3 is TGTGCCAGCAGTTTCCCCGGGAACTATGGCTACACCTTC. Its translation: CASSFPGNYGYTF.

The genes are TRBV20-1 and TRBJ2-4, with TRBD1 identical over 8 bases. The ends lost 5 bases at V and 4 bases at J; junction bases unmatched: 4. The CDR3 contains 13 residues. Per the germline V gene, CDR1 is DFQATT and CDR2 is SNEGSKA (reference sequence). CDR3 DNA: TGCAGTGCTCCGACAGGGGCGAAAAACATTCAGTACTTC. Its translation is CSAPTGAKNIQYF.

The chain carries TRBV20-1 and TRBJ2-5, with TRBD2 identical over 9 bases. CDR1 DFQATT and CDR2 SNEGSKA come from the germline V gene (reference sequence). CDR3 length equals 18 residues. Trimming at V came to 0 bases and at J to 5 bases, leaving 16 bases not matched to a gene. CDR3 sequence reads: CSARDLFSGGLSWETQYF. As DNA, the CDR3 is TGCAGTGCTAGAGACCTATTTAGCGGGGGCCTATCGTGGGAGACCCAGTACTTC.

This rearrangement joins TRBV14 to TRBJ2-1; a weak D match, TRBD1 (5 bases). The CDR3 is made up of 11 amino acids. Trimming took off 1 base at V and 11 bases at J, with 6 bases between the two ends. Germline lookup yields CDR1 SGHDN and CDR2 FVKESK. The CDR3 region is CASSQGTQQFF. The CDR3 DNA reads as TGTGCCAGCAGCCAAGGGACACAGCAGTTCTTC.